One TCR beta chain is described in this entry. The time point: pre-sensitization, week 0. The treatment here: therapeutic diphenylcyclopropenone sensitization with weekly scalp DPC. Germline V gene data show CDR1 as SNHLY and CDR2 as FYNNEI. The CDR3 sequence is 16 residues long. V was cut by 6 bases and J by 1 base, with 17 bases left in between. Individual cDNA molecules received unique molecular identifiers in the library. In TCRdb, the RACE reads were re-called with MiXCR into one record per CDR3 protein. The sample consists of 350,000 to 400,000 distinct CDR3 sequences, approximately 5% of them appearing once. This record belongs to a study of human T cells and chemical hapten exposure. Study-wide background: Weekly administration of diphenylcyclopropenone to the scalp of patients continued throughout the approximately 23-week study.

The sequence was collected from a woman between 50 and 59 years old with alopecia areata. Some clones in this sample may be carry-over from other donors' samples. The chain carries TRBV2 and TRBJ2-3; D is perhaps TRBD2 (6 bases). The sequences come from whole blood, collected in connection with sensitization to the hapten diphenylcyclopropenone (DPC). CDR3 amino acids: CASRETRQSGTDTQYF. In DNA, the CDR3 is TGTGCCAGCAGGGAGACTAGGCAGTCGGGCACAGATACGCAGTATTTT.